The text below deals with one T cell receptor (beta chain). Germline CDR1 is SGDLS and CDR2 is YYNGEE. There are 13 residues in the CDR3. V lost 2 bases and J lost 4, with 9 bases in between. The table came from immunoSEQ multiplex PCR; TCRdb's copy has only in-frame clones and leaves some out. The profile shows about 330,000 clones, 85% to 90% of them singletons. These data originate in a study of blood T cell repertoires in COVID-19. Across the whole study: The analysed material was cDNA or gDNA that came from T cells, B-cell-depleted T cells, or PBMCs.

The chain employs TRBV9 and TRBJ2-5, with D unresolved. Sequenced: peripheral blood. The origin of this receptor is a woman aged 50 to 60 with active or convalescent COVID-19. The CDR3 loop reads CASSVNSGETQYF. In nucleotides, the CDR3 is TGTGCCAGCAGCGTTAACTCGGGAGAGACCCAGTACTTC.